This T cell receptor beta chain was identified during a study of graft-versus-host responses after intestinal transplantation. Data came from immunoSEQ multiplex PCR; TCRdb stores just in-frame clones and leaves some out. The table shows more than 90,000 clones, with approximately 92% occurring only once. Germline V gene lookup returns CDR1 SGDLS and CDR2 YYNGEE. The CDR3 has 15 residues. Trimming took 6 bases from V and 1 from J; bases not matched to a gene: 8. A note on this clone: Its specificity is unknown.

The specimen was unstimulated CD8+ T cells sorted from spleen or lymph node cells, collected before intestinal transplant. The receptor was derived from a human donor who received an intestinal transplant. The rearrangement joins TRBV9 to TRBJ1-1, with 8 positions matching TRBD1. The CDR3 loop is CASTPTGTGNTEAFF. In DNA form, the CDR3 reads TGTGCCAGCACCCCCACCGGGACAGGGAACACTGAAGCTTTCTTT.